This T cell receptor (beta chain) was recorded in a study of blood T cell repertoires in COVID-19. Study in general: Specimens from acute and convalescent COVID-19 originated in the United States, Italy and Spain. PBMCs, B-cell-depleted T cells, or T cells were the source of the cDNA or gDNA that made up the material.

CDR3 length: 14 amino acids. Trimming cost V 0 bases and J 5 bases, with 8 bases left between them. Germline CDR1 is SGHAT and CDR2 is FQNNGV. In the study's own analysis: Amplification of reference gene primers provided the estimated nucleated cell counts. The table came from immunoSEQ multiplex PCR; TCRdb's copy has only in-frame clones and leaves some out. The D gene and trimming were derived from the DNA, and the V and J assignments and clone size from that table. Of roughly 200,000 clones in the sample, around 85% were seen once. This clonotype was obtained from an elderly woman with acute or convalescent COVID-19. The chain combines TRBV11-2 with TRBJ1-5, with D hard to call. The sequencing sample was made of peripheral blood. This chain's CDR3 is CASSLDRTDQPQHF. The DNA for the CDR3 is TGTGCCAGCAGCTTAGATCGAACTGATCAGCCCCAGCATTTT.